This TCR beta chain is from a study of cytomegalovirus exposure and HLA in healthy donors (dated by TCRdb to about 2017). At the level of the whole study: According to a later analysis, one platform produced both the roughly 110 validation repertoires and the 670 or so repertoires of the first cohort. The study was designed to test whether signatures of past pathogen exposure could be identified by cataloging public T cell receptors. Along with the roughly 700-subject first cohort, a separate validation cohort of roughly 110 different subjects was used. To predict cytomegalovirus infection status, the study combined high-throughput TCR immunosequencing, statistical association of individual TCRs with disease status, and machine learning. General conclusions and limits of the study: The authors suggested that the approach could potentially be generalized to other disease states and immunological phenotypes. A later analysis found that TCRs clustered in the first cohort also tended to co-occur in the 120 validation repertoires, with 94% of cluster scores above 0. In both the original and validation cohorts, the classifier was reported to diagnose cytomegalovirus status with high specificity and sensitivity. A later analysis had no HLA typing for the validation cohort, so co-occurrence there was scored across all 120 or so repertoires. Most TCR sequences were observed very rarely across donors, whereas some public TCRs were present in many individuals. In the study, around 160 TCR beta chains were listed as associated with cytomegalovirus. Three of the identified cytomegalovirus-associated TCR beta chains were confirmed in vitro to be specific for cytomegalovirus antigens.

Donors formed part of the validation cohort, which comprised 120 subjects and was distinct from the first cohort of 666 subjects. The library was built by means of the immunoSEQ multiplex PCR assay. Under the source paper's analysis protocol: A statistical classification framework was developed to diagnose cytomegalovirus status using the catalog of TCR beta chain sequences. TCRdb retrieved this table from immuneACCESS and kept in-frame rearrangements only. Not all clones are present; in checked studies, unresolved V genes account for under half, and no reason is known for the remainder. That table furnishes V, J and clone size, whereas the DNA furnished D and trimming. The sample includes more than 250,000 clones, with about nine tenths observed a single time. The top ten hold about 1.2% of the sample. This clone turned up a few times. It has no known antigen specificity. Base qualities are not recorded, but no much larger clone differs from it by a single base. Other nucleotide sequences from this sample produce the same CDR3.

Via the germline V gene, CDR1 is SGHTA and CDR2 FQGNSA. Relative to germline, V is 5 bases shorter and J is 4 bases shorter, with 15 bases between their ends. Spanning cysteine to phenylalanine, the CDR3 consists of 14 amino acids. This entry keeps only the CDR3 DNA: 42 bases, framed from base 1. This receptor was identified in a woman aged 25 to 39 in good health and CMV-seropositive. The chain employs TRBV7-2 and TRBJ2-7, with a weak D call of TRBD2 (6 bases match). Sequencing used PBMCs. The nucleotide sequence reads TGTGCCAGCAGCGCCTCCGGCGGGACTTACGAGCAGTACTTC. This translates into CASSASGGTYEQYF.